This T cell receptor beta chain was documented in a study of PD-1 blockade in classical Hodgkin lymphoma. Study observations and caveats: When set against healthy donors, newly diagnosed patients were reported to show lower baseline TCR diversity.

The CDR3 totals 18 residues. Germline lookup yields CDR1 LGHNT and CDR2 FRNRAP. V lost 0 bases, J lost 3 bases, and 20 bases lay in between. Comments on this clone: Its target is unknown.

Regarding time point: cycle 4 day 1 (C4D1), after more than five weeks of nivolumab. Following autologous stem cell transplantation, relapse occurred in every patient, and exposure to brentuximab vedotin varied. Magnetic negative selection was used to purify CD4+ T cells from thawed PBMCs. TCRdb keeps only in-frame clones here, not all; method: immunoSEQ multiplex PCR. Of around 27,000 clones in the sample, 75% to 90% are singletons; the top ten hold 2.4%. The clonotype originates from a human donor with classical Hodgkin lymphoma. This chain links TRBV12-5 with TRBJ2-5; the D gene could be TRBD1 or TRBD2 (6 bases each). The sequencing used CD4+ T cells from blood, collected before the fourth cycle of nivolumab. CDR3 sequence (DNA): TGTGCTAGTGGTTTGGTATATATTCCACAGGGAGGAAAAGAGACCCAGTACTTC. It specifies CASGLVYIPQGGKETQYF.